This T cell receptor (beta chain) appears in the sequencing data of a study of blood T cell repertoires in COVID-19. The wider study: The samples span acute and convalescent COVID-19 from the United States, Italy and Spain. In each case, the material was cDNA or gDNA derived from T cells, B-cell-depleted T cells, or PBMCs.

The length of the CDR3 is 16 residues. The trim removed 6 bases at V and 1 base at J, leaving 9 bases unmatched. Germline V gene sequence: CDR1 KGHSH, CDR2 LQKENI. Here immunoSEQ multiplex PCR was the method, and the copy in TCRdb shows in-frame clones only, minus some. The table lists more than 35,000 clones, approximately 71% of them singletons. Specimen: peripheral blood. The chain joins TRBV18 to TRBJ1-2; 9 bases match TRBD1. The clonotype originates from an elderly man with acute or convalescent COVID-19. In nucleotides, the CDR3 is TGTGCCAGCTCTTTACAGGGGGCGATCTTTAACTATGGCTACACCTTC. It translates to CASSLQGAIFNYGYTF.